These 26 T cell receptor beta chains came from one sample sequenced in a study of T cells in tumors after PD-1 blockade. Here immunoSEQ multiplex PCR was the method, and the copy in TCRdb shows in-frame clones only, minus some. Of about 47,000 clones listed, about four fifths are singletons. This specimen was PBMCs, taken before anti-PD-1 treatment. The receptors here all came from a human donor with basal cell carcinoma.

The CDR3: CAWSKGAVLGEQFF. CDR3 bases: TGTGCCTGGAGTAAGGGGGCGGTTCTTGGTGAGCAGTTCTTC. V gene TRBV30 combines with J gene TRBJ2-1; 7 bases fit TRBD1. The germline V gene has CDR1 GTSNPN and CDR2 SVGIG (reference sequence). This CDR3 region has 14 residues. Trimming took 2 bases from V and 9 from J; bases not matched to a gene: 10. The entire variable domain, with the rest obtained from reference TRBV30 and TRBJ2-1, is as follows: SQTIHQWPATLVQPVGSPLSLECTVEGTSNPNLYWYRQAAGRGLQLLFYSVGIGQISSEVPQNLSASRPQDRQFILSSKKLLLSDSGFYLCAWSKGAVLGEQFFGPGTRLTVL.

This chain connects TRBV3-1 (or the pseudogene TRBV3-2) to TRBJ1-2; no clear D. CDR3 length: 11 residues. Germline V gives CDR1 LGHDT, CDR2 YNNKEL (reference sequence). Deletions cut 1 base from V and 6 bases from J, with 3 bases between. The CDR3 sequence is CASSQAHGYTF. CDR3 DNA sequence: TGTGCCAGCAGCCAAGCCCATGGCTACACCTTC.

The chain recombines TRBV7-9 with TRBJ2-7; D remains unclear. This CDR3 has 15 residues. The germline gives CDR1 SEHNR, CDR2 FQNEAQ (reference sequence). V was shortened by 5 bases and J by 0 bases, with 14 bases between the two germline ends. CDR3 amino acids: CASSPPHASSYEQYF. The CDR3 DNA reads TGTGCCAGCAGCCCCCCCCACGCGAGCTCCTACGAGCAGTACTTC. Using reference TRBV7-9 and TRBJ2-7 for the parts outside the CDR3, the full variable domain is DTGVSQNPRHKITKRGQNVTFRCDPISEHNRLYWYRQTLGQGPEFLTYFQNEAQLEKSRLLSDRFSAERPKGSFSTLEIQRTEQGDSAMYLCASSPPHASSYEQYFGPGTRLTVT.

J is TRBJ1-5 and V is TRBV3-1 (or the pseudogene TRBV3-2); the D gene is possibly TRBD1 (5 bases). Germline V CDR1 and CDR2: LGHDT, YNNKEL (reference sequence). The CDR3 spans 17 residues. Trimming removed 1 base from V and 3 bases from J, with 16 bases in between. CDR3 bases: TGTGCCAGCAGCCAAGGGTGGGCAGGGACGGTCAATCAGCCCCAGCATTTT. It specifies CASSQGWAGTVNQPQHF.

This clone has a single count. This chain connects TRBV11-1 to TRBJ2-1; 15 bases map to TRBD2. This CDR3 comprises 16 residues. The V and J ends lost 3 bases and 9 bases, in that order; junction bases with no gene match: 6. The germline V gene has CDR1 SGHAT and CDR2 FQDESV (reference sequence). The CDR3 sequence is CASSLPWGLAGGEQFF. The CDR3 bases are TGTGCCAGCAGCTTGCCCTGGGGACTAGCGGGAGGTGAGCAGTTCTTC. Full variable domain (outside the CDR3, taken from reference TRBV11-1 and TRBJ2-1): EAEVAQSPRYKITEKSQAVAFWCDPISGHATLYWYRQILGQGPELLVQFQDESVVDDSQLPKDRFSAERLKGVDSTLKIQPAELGDSAMYLCASSLPWGLAGGEQFFGPGTRLTVL.

This clone was observed once. The CDR3 sequence: CASSLRGTGAYEQYF. The CDR3 DNA follows: TGTGCCAGCAGTTTAAGGGGGACAGGGGCCTACGAGCAGTACTTC. The chain has TRBV27 and TRBJ2-7; 10 nucleotides match TRBD1. After removal of 2 bases from V and 2 bases from J, the junction contained 3 bases not matched to a gene. The CDR3 is 15 amino acids. Germline loops: CDR1 MNHEY, CDR2 SMNVEV (reference sequence).

In its sample, this clone was seen a few times. CDR3 in DNA: TGTGCCAGCAGCCGTCCCGGGACAAATTACAATGAGCAGTTCTTC. Translating gives CASSRPGTNYNEQFF. The chain employs TRBV3-1 (or the pseudogene TRBV3-2) and TRBJ2-1; D possibly corresponds to TRBD1 (6 bases). Germline CDR1 reads LGHDT; CDR2 reads YNNKEL (reference sequence). The V gene lost 4 bases and the J gene lost 4 bases, with 14 bases spanning the gap. The CDR3 length is 15 residues.

The chain employs TRBV9 and TRBJ1-2; D uncertain. The CDR3 runs 12 residues. CDR1 SGDLS and CDR2 YYNGEE come from the germline V gene. Trimming stripped 0 bases from V and 8 bases from J, with 8 bases between. The CDR3 region has the DNA TGTGCCAGCAGCGTAGGGTCTGGGGGCTACACCTTC. Amino acids: CASSVGSGGYTF.

This chain links TRBV7-9 with TRBJ2-5; TRBD1 is a possible D gene (6 bases). The CDR3 extends over 17 amino acids. Trimming shortened V by 1 base and J by 0 bases, and 15 bases separated the two germline ends. Germline values: CDR1 SEHNR, CDR2 FQNEAQ (reference sequence). The DNA of the CDR3 is TGTGCCAGCAGCTTAGAAACGGGACACCCGTACCAAGAGACCCAGTACTTC. Its protein is CASSLETGHPYQETQYF.

The chain employs TRBV28 and TRBJ2-7; D unclear. The CDR3 sequence is 12 residues long. CDR1 and CDR2 (germline): MDHEN, SYDVKM. Trimming cost V 2 bases and J 3 bases, with 5 bases left between them. The CDR3 sequence: CASSLLGYEQYF. The CDR3 region has the DNA TGTGCCAGCAGTTTACTGGGCTACGAGCAGTACTTC. The whole variable domain, filled in from reference TRBV28 and TRBJ2-7, reads DVKVTQSSRYLVKRTGEKVFLECVQDMDHENMFWYRQDPGLGLRLIYFSYDVKMKEKGDIPEGYSVSREKKERFSLILESASTNQTSMYLCASSLLGYEQYFGPGTRLTVT.

The V call is TRBV3-1 (or the pseudogene TRBV3-2), the J call TRBJ1-4; maybe TRBD1 (5 bases). The CDR3 has 16 residues. Per the germline V gene, CDR1 is LGHDT and CDR2 is YNNKEL (reference sequence). V gave up 4 bases and J gave up 7 bases, with 19 bases separating them. CDR3 DNA sequence: TGTGCCAGCAGCCTACGGAAGCCAAGCGGGGGTGAAAAACTGTTTTTT. Its translation is CASSLRKPSGGEKLFF.

The genes are TRBV12-3 or TRBV12-4 and TRBJ1-2; D is unclear. V lost 3 bases and J 7 bases, leaving 12 bases between the germline ends. The CDR3 is made up of 13 amino acids. CDR3 bases: TGTGCCAGCAGTTTGGGCAGGAATTTTGGCTACACCTTC. It translates to CASSLGRNFGYTF.

This clone was seen a few times. The J gene is TRBJ2-5, the V gene TRBV4-1; weak D call: TRBD1 (6 bases). The CDR3 is made up of 17 amino acids. The germline V gene encodes CDR1 MGHRA and CDR2 YSYEKL. V gave up 3 bases and J gave up 5 bases, with 22 bases separating them. CDR3 nucleotide sequence: TGCGCCAGCAGCCAGGCCAAACCGGGACCCACAGGGGAGACCCAGTACTTC. It yields the protein CASSQAKPGPTGETQYF.

For the CDR3, the DNA is TGTGCCAGCAGTTTCCTTTTGAACACCGGGGAGCTGTTTTTT. It yields the protein CASSFLLNTGELFF. The chain has TRBV28 and TRBJ2-2; D is unclear. CDR3 size: 14 residues. Deletions cut 3 bases from V and 1 base from J, with 6 bases between. Germline CDR1 is MDHEN and CDR2 is SYDVKM.

The rearrangement uses TRBV28 and TRBJ1-6; D ambiguous. Germline-derived CDR1 and CDR2 are MDHEN and SYDVKM. This CDR3 spans 14 amino acids. V shed 7 bases and J shed 7 bases, with 14 bases lying between them. CDR3 sequence: CASIPTSPNSPLHF. The CDR3 DNA reads as TGTGCCAGCATCCCGACATCTCCCAATTCACCCCTCCACTTT.

The chain links TRBV7-9 to TRBJ1-2, with TRBD1 matching 7 bases. The V segment lost 2 bases and the J segment 7 bases; nucleotides outside the gene matches: 19. The CDR3 runs to 18 residues. Germline V CDR1 and CDR2: SEHNR, FQNEAQ (reference sequence). CDR3 nucleotide sequence: TGTGCCAGCAGCTTAACTAGGGCAGGGGGATTCCGCGGTAGTGGCTACACCTTC. It codes for CASSLTRAGGFRGSGYTF. Complete variable domain (other parts from reference TRBV7-9 and TRBJ1-2): DTGVSQNPRHKITKRGQNVTFRCDPISEHNRLYWYRQTLGQGPEFLTYFQNEAQLEKSRLLSDRFSAERPKGSFSTLEIQRTEQGDSAMYLCASSLTRAGGFRGSGYTFGSGTRLTVV.

The V and J genes are TRBV7-2 and TRBJ1-6; D gene uncertain. The V end was cut by 2 bases, the J end by 4 bases, with 3 bases between. Germline CDR1 is SGHTA and CDR2 is FQGNSA. The CDR3 is 13 amino acids. As DNA, the CDR3 is TGTGCCAGCAGCTTATTATATAATTCACCCCTCCACTTT. Translation: CASSLLYNSPLHF.

This chain uses TRBV5-4 with TRBJ2-7; 8 positions match TRBD2. The CDR3 contains 16 residues. Germline V lookup: CDR1 SGHNT, CDR2 YYREEE (reference sequence). Trimming took 2 bases from V and 2 from J; bases not matched to a gene: 9. The CDR3: CASSFGGIAGTYEQYF. CDR3 nucleotide sequence: TGTGCCAGCAGCTTTGGTGGTATAGCGGGGACCTACGAGCAGTACTTC.

The CDR3 coding sequence is TGTGCCAGCAGCTTAGACACGTACCACGAGCAGTACTTC. Its protein is CASSLDTYHEQYF. The chain joins TRBV5-4 to TRBJ2-7; unclear D gene. The CDR3 extends over 13 amino acids. Trimming shortened V by 2 bases and J by 5 bases, and 11 bases separated the two germline ends. Germline CDR1 reads SGHNT; CDR2 reads YYREEE (reference sequence).

The chain recombines TRBV7-9 with TRBJ1-2, with 11 bases fitting TRBD1. The V gene's germline CDR1 is SEHNR and CDR2 FQNEAQ (reference sequence). This CDR3 region has 15 residues. Trimming removed 1 base from V and 4 bases from J; junction bases left unmatched: 2. The CDR3 nucleotides are TGTGCCAGCAGCTTAGGGACAGGGGGCGTCTATGGCTACACCTTC. This sequence encodes CASSLGTGGVYGYTF.

V usage is TRBV7-2 and J usage is TRBJ1-2, with a possible D match to TRBD1 (5 bases). Trimming removed 0 bases at V and 3 bases at J, with 8 bases between. Germline loops: CDR1 SGHTA, CDR2 FQGNSA. The CDR3 runs to 14 residues. The DNA of the CDR3 is TGTGCCAGCAGCTTAGCCAGACAGTACTATGGCTACACCTTC. It codes for CASSLARQYYGYTF.

This rearrangement joins TRBV5-1 to TRBJ1-6; TRBD1 agrees at 9 bases. The CDR3 has 15 residues. V trimming: 3 bases; J trimming: 7 bases; junction bases outside the gene matches: 5. CDR1 is SGHRS, CDR2 YFSETQ, per germline. CDR3 nucleotides: TGCGCCAGCAGCTCGGACAGGGGCCAAAATTCACCCCTCCACTTT. This translates into CASSSDRGQNSPLHF.

The chain carries TRBV5-1 and TRBJ1-1; D may be TRBD1 (5 bases). The CDR3 contains 16 residues. The ends were cut back, 0 bases at V and 0 bases at J, with 12 bases in the middle. The germline V gene encodes CDR1 SGHRS and CDR2 YFSETQ. CDR3 DNA: TGCGCCAGCAGCTTGGAGGCAGGGAGCATGAACACTGAAGCTTTCTTT. Protein product: CASSLEAGSMNTEAFF.

For this clone: A read error may produce the germline difference seen at one junction end. CDR3 sequence: CASEGNAGELFF. CDR3 in DNA: TGTGCCAGCGAGGGGAACGCCGGGGAGCTGTTTTTT. This sequence joins TRBV12-3 or TRBV12-4 and TRBJ2-2, with D perhaps TRBD1 or TRBD2 (5 bases each). The CDR3 sequence is 12 residues long.

This chain's CDR3 is CASSGGQGANTGELFF. The CDR3, as DNA: TGTGCCAGCAGCGGGGGGCAAGGGGCGAACACCGGGGAGCTGTTTTTT. The chain joins TRBV9 to TRBJ2-2; tentative D call: TRBD1 (6 bases). This CDR3 region has 16 residues. V lost 3 bases, J lost 0 bases, and 12 bases lay in between. Germline V lookup: CDR1 SGDLS, CDR2 YYNGEE.

V and J are TRBV14 and TRBJ1-2; perhaps TRBD1 as D (5 bases). Germline CDR1 reads SGHDN; CDR2 reads FVKESK. V lost 1 base, J lost 4 bases, and 13 bases lay in between. The CDR3 totals 15 residues. CDR3 nucleotide sequence: TGTGCCAGCAGCCAAGTCCCCCGGGGGTGCTATGGCTACACCTTC. Translated, it gives CASSQVPRGCYGYTF.